This is a list of T cell receptor beta chains from one sample in a study of T-cell reconstitution after alpha-beta-depleted transplantation in children. TCRdb re-derived calls from the PCR reads in MiXCR, one entry per CDR3 protein. The repertoire has roughly 500,000 distinct CDR3 sequences, about an eighth of them found once; the top ten carry 5% to 6%. The source material was PBMCs from the stem cell graft donor, sampled from the stem cell graft. The origin of the receptors is a human donor who donated a stem cell graft to a child with combined immunodeficiency. CDR3s include the opening cysteine and the closing phenylalanine or tryptophan. Fields, in order: clone size, D gene, J gene, V gene, CDR3 protein, CDR3 DNA. D genes are given only for firm matches. Clone size, where shown, is once, few, many, or a class for clones that have expanded.

clone_size: few
d_call: .
j_call: TRBJ2-7
v_call: TRBV7-2
cdr3_aa: CASSLAVAMAYEQYF
cdr3_nt: TGTGCCAGCAGCTTAGCAGTGGCTATGGCCTACGAGCAGTACTTC

clone_size: .
d_call: .
j_call: TRBJ1-6
v_call: TRBV11-3
cdr3_aa: CASSTSRISPLHF
cdr3_nt: TGTGCCAGCAGCACGTCCAGAATTTCACCCCTCCACTTT

clone_size: few
d_call: .
j_call: TRBJ1-2
v_call: TRBV2
cdr3_aa: CASSDVVRIYTF
cdr3_nt: TGTGCCAGCAGTGATGTTGTCCGAATCTACACCTTC

clone_size: .
d_call: TRBD2
j_call: TRBJ2-7
v_call: TRBV30
cdr3_aa: CAWSTLAGSEQYF
cdr3_nt: TGTGCCTGGAGTACACTAGCGGGGTCCGAGCAGTACTTC

clone_size: few
d_call: TRBD2
j_call: TRBJ2-3
v_call: TRBV18
cdr3_aa: CASSRAGEPDTQYF
cdr3_nt: TGTGCCAGCTCACGAGCGGGAGAGCCAGATACGCAGTATTTT

clone_size: many
d_call: .
j_call: TRBJ2-1
v_call: TRBV4-3
cdr3_aa: CASSQATGNEQFF
cdr3_nt: TGCGCCAGCAGCCAAGCTACGGGCAATGAGCAGTTCTTC

clone_size: .
d_call: TRBD2
j_call: TRBJ2-1
v_call: TRBV5-1
cdr3_aa: CASSPWTSGGEQFF
cdr3_nt: TGCGCCAGCAGCCCATGGACTAGCGGCGGTGAGCAGTTCTTC

clone_size: few
d_call: TRBD1
j_call: TRBJ1-3
v_call: TRBV5-4
cdr3_aa: CASSAGDRRVGNTIYF
cdr3_nt: TGTGCCAGCAGCGCGGGGGACAGGAGGGTTGGAAACACCATATATTTT

clone_size: many
d_call: .
j_call: TRBJ2-6
v_call: TRBV6-2/TRBV6-3
cdr3_aa: CASSPWGSGANVLTF
cdr3_nt: TGTGCCAGCAGCCCTTGGGGCTCTGGGGCCAACGTCCTGACTTTC

clone_size: .
d_call: TRBD2
j_call: TRBJ2-3
v_call: TRBV7-2
cdr3_aa: CATNRLAEADTQYF
cdr3_nt: TGTGCCACCAACAGACTAGCGGAGGCGGATACGCAGTATTTT

clone_size: .
d_call: .
j_call: TRBJ1-3
v_call: TRBV3-1
cdr3_aa: CASSHRGPRSGNTIYF
cdr3_nt: TGTGCCAGCAGCCACAGGGGCCCAAGAAGTGGAAACACCATATATTTT

clone_size: many
d_call: .
j_call: TRBJ2-3
v_call: TRBV15
cdr3_aa: CATSRGTAGGIDTQYF
cdr3_nt: TGTGCCACCAGCAGAGGCACCGCCGGGGGCATAGATACGCAGTATTTT

clone_size: few
d_call: .
j_call: TRBJ2-1
v_call: TRBV11-3
cdr3_aa: CASSSYRDGNEQFF
cdr3_nt: TGTGCCAGCAGCTCATACAGGGATGGCAATGAGCAGTTCTTC

clone_size: .
d_call: TRBD2
j_call: TRBJ2-4
v_call: TRBV5-6
cdr3_aa: CASSRLAGNIQYF
cdr3_nt: TGTGCCAGCAGTCGACTAGCCGGCAACATTCAGTACTTC

clone_size: few
d_call: TRBD2
j_call: TRBJ2-5
v_call: TRBV24-1
cdr3_aa: CATSDLTSATQETQYF
cdr3_nt: TGTGCCACCAGTGACCTGACTAGCGCAACTCAAGAGACCCAGTACTTC

clone_size: few
d_call: TRBD2
j_call: TRBJ2-3
v_call: TRBV7-2
cdr3_aa: CASSLISGGTDTQYF
cdr3_nt: TGTGCCAGCAGCCTGATCAGCGGGGGCACAGATACGCAGTATTTT

clone_size: .
d_call: .
j_call: TRBJ2-2
v_call: TRBV4-3
cdr3_aa: CASSQDKGTGELFF
cdr3_nt: TGCGCCAGCAGCCAAGATAAGGGAACCGGGGAGCTGTTTTTT

clone_size: .
d_call: .
j_call: TRBJ1-5
v_call: TRBV6-2/TRBV6-3
cdr3_aa: CASSYSENQPQHF
cdr3_nt: TGTGCCAGCAGTTACTCAGAGAATCAGCCCCAGCATTTT

clone_size: many
d_call: .
j_call: TRBJ2-6
v_call: TRBV2
cdr3_aa: CASTQEAGANVLTF
cdr3_nt: TGTGCCAGCACTCAGGAAGCTGGGGCCAACGTCCTGACTTTC

clone_size: many
d_call: .
j_call: TRBJ2-2
v_call: TRBV3-1
cdr3_aa: CASSQDGLTLGELFF
cdr3_nt: TGTGCCAGCAGCCAAGATGGGCTTACCCTCGGGGAGCTGTTTTTT

clone_size: .
d_call: .
j_call: TRBJ2-2
v_call: TRBV4-3
cdr3_aa: CASSHGPNTGELFF
cdr3_nt: TGCGCCAGCAGCCACGGACCCAACACCGGGGAGCTGTTTTTT

clone_size: .
d_call: .
j_call: TRBJ2-5
v_call: TRBV12-3/TRBV12-4
cdr3_aa: CASSLLLGKETQYF
cdr3_nt: TGTGCCAGCAGTTTATTGCTGGGAAAGGAGACCCAGTACTTC

clone_size: .
d_call: TRBD1
j_call: TRBJ2-7
v_call: TRBV12-3/TRBV12-4
cdr3_aa: CASRRQGYGAYEQYF
cdr3_nt: TGTGCCAGCAGAAGACAGGGGTACGGGGCCTACGAGCAGTACTTC